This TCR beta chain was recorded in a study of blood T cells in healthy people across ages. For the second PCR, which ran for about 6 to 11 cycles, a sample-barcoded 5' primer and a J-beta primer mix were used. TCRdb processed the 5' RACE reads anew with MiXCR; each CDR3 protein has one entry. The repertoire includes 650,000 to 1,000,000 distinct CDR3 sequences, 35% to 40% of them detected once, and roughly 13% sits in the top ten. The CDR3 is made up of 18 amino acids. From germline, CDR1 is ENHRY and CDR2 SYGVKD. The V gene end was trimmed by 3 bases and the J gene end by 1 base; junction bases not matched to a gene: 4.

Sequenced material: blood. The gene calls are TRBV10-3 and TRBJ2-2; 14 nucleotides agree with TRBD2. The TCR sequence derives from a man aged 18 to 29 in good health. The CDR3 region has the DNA TGTGCCATCAGTGACCGGGGACTAGCGGGAGAGAACACCGGGGAGCTGTTTTTT. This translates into CAISDRGLAGENTGELFF.